The clone carrying this T cell receptor (beta chain) was counted a few times. What it binds is unknown. The data were taken from a study of cytomegalovirus exposure and HLA in healthy donors. Overall study context: Caucasian-associated ancestry cluster membership applied to over 80% of some 400 genotyped donors.

Primers: 60 Vbeta forward and 13 Jbeta reverse. The data were produced by immunoSEQ multiplex PCR, yet TCRdb's version contains in-frame clones alone and is incomplete. The sample gives fewer than 130,000 clones, approximately 82% of which show up once; roughly an eighth is in the top ten. Study-wide findings and caveats: Later on, an analysis showed TCR association rates differing by HLA locus, with DRB1 the most and HLA-C the fewest. A later analysis linked a missense variant in DCLRE1C to the trimming of TCR beta V and J genes.

The source of this sequence is a man between 25 and 39 years old in good health and CMV-seropositive. The sequenced sample was PBMCs.

CDR3 sequence (DNA): TGTGCCAGCAGACCAAATGCCGGGACAGGGGTCGGAAACACCATATATTTT. Its translation: CASRPNAGTGVGNTIYF. This chain uses TRBV7-6 with TRBJ1-3; 10 bases line up with TRBD1. With V trimmed by 6 bases and J by 4 bases, 12 bases remained unmatched. The CDR3 totals 17 residues. CDR1 is SGHVS and CDR2 is FNYEAQ in the germline V gene. Based on the CDR3 plus reference TRBV7-6 and TRBJ1-3, the full variable domain is GAGVSQSPRYKVTKRGQDVALRCDPISGHVSLYWYRQALGQGPEFLTYFNYEAQQDKSGLPNDRFSAERPEGSISTLTIQRTEQRDSAMYRCASRPNAGTGVGNTIYFGEGSWLTVV.